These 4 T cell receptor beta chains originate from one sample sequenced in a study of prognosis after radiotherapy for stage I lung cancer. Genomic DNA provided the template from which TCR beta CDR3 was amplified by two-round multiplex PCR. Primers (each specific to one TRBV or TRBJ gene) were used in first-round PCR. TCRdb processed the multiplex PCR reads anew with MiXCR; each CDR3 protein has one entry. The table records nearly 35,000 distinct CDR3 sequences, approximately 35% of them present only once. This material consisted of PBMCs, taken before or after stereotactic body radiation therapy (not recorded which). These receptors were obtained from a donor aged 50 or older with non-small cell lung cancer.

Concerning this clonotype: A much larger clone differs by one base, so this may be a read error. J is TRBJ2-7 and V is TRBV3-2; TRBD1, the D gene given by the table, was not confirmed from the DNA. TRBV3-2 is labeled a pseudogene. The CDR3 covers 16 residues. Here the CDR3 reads CANSQDLGTGSYEQYF. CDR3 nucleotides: TGTGCCAACAGCCAAGATCTTGGGACAGGGTCCTACGAGCAGTACTTC.

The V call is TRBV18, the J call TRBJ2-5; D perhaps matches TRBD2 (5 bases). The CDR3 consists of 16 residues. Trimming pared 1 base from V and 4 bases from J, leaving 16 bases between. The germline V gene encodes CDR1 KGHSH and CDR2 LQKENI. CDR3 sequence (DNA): TGTGCCAGCTCACCACGTGGTCTCAGAGGAGGAGAGACCCAGTACTTC. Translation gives CASSPRGLRGGETQYF.

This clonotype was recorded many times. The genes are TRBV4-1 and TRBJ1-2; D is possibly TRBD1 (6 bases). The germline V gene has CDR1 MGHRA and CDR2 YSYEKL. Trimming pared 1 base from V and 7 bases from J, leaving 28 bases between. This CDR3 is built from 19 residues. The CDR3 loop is CASSQATLLASGGAAGYTF. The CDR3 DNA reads TGCGCCAGCAGCCAAGCTACCCTTCTAGCGTCTGGGGGCGCGGCTGGCTACACCTTC.

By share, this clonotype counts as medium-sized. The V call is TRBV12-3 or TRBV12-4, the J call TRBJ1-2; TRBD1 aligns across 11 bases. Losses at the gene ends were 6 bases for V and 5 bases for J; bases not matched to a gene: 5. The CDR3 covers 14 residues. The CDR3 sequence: CASSQGQGGYGYTF. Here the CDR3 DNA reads TGTGCCAGCAGCCAGGGACAGGGGGGTTATGGCTACACCTTC.